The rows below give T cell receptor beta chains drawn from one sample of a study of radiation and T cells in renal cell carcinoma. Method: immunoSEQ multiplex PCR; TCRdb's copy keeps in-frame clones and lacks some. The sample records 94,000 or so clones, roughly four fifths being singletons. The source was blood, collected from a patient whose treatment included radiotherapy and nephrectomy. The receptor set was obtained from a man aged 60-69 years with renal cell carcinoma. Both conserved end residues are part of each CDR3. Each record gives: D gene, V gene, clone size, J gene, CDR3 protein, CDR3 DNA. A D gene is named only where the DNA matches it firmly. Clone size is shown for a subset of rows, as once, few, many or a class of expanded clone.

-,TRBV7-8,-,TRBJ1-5,CASSPISNQPQHF,TGTGCCAGCAGCCCGATTAGCAATCAGCCCCAGCATTTT
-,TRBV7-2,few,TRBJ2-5,CASSLVGAGEETQYF,TGTGCCAGCAGCTTAGTGGGGGCGGGAGAAGAGACCCAGTACTTC
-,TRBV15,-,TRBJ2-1,CATSRDIGQRPYNEQFF,TGTGCCACCAGCAGAGATATCGGACAGCGACCCTACAATGAGCAGTTCTTC
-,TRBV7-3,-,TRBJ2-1,CASSLNRRGNEQFF,TGTGCCAGCAGCTTAAATCGGCGGGGCAATGAGCAGTTCTTC
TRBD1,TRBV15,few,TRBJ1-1,CATSRPQGSLRAFF,TGTGCCACCAGCAGACCACAGGGGAGTCTACGGGCTTTCTTT
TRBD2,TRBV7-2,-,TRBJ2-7,CASSTAGGNYEQYF,TGTGCCAGCAGCACCGCCGGGGGGAACTACGAGCAGTACTTC
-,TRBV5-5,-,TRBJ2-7,CASSLQGISYEQYF,TGTGCCAGCAGCTTGCAGGGAATTAGTTACGAGCAGTACTTC
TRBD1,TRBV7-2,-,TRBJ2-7,CASSLGRGLYEQYF,TGTGCCAGCAGCTTGGGCAGGGGGCTCTACGAGCAGTACTTC
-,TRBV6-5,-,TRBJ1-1,CASSYSSEAFF,TGTGCCAGCAGTTACTCGAGTGAAGCTTTCTTT
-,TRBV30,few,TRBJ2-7,CAWSTPVRGPYEQYF,TGTGCCTGGAGTACCCCGGTCAGGGGACCCTACGAGCAGTACTTC
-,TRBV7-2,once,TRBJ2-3,CASSLGRVSDTQYF,TGTGCCAGCAGCTTAGGCCGAGTATCGGATACGCAGTATTTT
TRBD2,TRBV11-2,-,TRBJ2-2,CATPRGGLKELFF,TGTGCCACCCCACGGGGGGGGCTCAAGGAGCTGTTTTTT
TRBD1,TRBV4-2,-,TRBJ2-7,CASSHGGDRGDYEQYF,TGTGCCAGCAGCCATGGTGGGGACAGGGGGGACTACGAGCAGTACTTC
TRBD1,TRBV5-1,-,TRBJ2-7,CASSLWTGGYEQYF,TGCGCCAGCAGCTTGTGGACAGGGGGCTACGAGCAGTACTTC
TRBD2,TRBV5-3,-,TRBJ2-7,CARSVALSGGTDYEQYF,TGTGCCAGAAGCGTAGCCCTTAGCGGGGGGACCGACTACGAGCAGTACTTC
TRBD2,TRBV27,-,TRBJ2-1,CASSPGTSGTGYNEQFF,TGTGCCAGCAGCCCCGGGACTAGCGGGACGGGATACAATGAGCAGTTCTTC
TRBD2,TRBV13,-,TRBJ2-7,CASSSTSGRFGEQYF,TGTGCCAGCAGCTCCACTAGCGGGAGGTTTGGGGAGCAGTACTTC
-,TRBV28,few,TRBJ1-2,CASGRPSSDGYTF,TGTGCCAGCGGGAGGCCCTCTTCGGATGGCTACACCTTC